Listed below are T cell receptor beta chains from one sample, sequenced in a study of T cell responses to AZD1222 COVID-19 vaccine. TCRdb's copy holds only in-frame clones and misses some; the assay was immunoSEQ multiplex PCR. The data hold under 150,000 clones, with around 93% observed a single time. Material: peripheral blood, obtained on day 0 of AZD1222 vaccination. These receptors were obtained from an adult in good health. Each CDR3 is given with its conserved first and last residue. The order of the fields is D gene, J gene, V gene, clone size, CDR3 protein, CDR3 DNA. D genes are given only for firm matches. Clone size is given for some rows only: seen once, a few or many times, or a class if the clone is expanded.

-,TRBJ1-3,TRBV2,-,CASSVSSGNTIYF,TGTGCCAGCAGCGTAAGCTCTGGAAACACCATATATTTT
TRBD1,TRBJ2-2,TRBV7-2,few,CASSNPGQGSTGELFF,TGTGCCAGCAGCAATCCCGGACAGGGGAGCACCGGGGAGCTGTTTTTT
-,TRBJ2-7,TRBV30,-,CAWSVPYRAYEQYF,TGTGCCTGGAGTGTACCCTACAGGGCCTACGAGCAGTACTTC
TRBD1,TRBJ2-7,TRBV7-6,-,CASNLDTGAGYEQYF,TGTGCCAGCAACTTAGATACAGGGGCGGGCTACGAGCAGTACTTC
-,TRBJ2-2,TRBV7-3,-,CASSLDPSYTGELFF,TGTGCCAGCAGCTTAGACCCCAGCTACACCGGGGAGCTGTTTTTT
TRBD1,TRBJ1-2,TRBV4-1,-,CASSLSGQGLVYGYTF,TGCGCCAGCAGCCTATCCGGACAGGGGCTTGTCTATGGCTACACCTTC
-,TRBJ2-3,TRBV24-1,-,CATSGGRGREAPDTQYF,TGTGCCACCAGTGGCGGAAGGGGGCGGGAGGCCCCAGATACGCAGTATTTT
TRBD1,TRBJ1-1,TRBV4-1,once,CASSQPRTGVETEAFF,TGCGCCAGCAGCCAACCGCGAACAGGGGTCGAGACTGAAGCTTTCTTT
-,TRBJ2-3,TRBV6-5,-,CASSYGGAADTQYF,TGTGCCAGCAGTTACGGGGGGGCGGCAGATACGCAGTATTTT
TRBD1,TRBJ2-7,TRBV14,once,CASSDSGTGGVEQYF,TGTGCCAGCAGCGATTCCGGGACAGGGGGAGTCGAGCAGTACTTC
TRBD1,TRBJ1-2,TRBV7-9,-,CASSPRQGTDGYTF,TGTGCCAGCAGCCCACGACAGGGGACGGATGGCTACACCTTC
TRBD2,TRBJ2-3,TRBV5-4,-,CASSSATSGRTTQYF,TGTGCCAGCAGCTCCGCGACTAGCGGGAGGACCACGCAGTATTTT
TRBD2,TRBJ2-3,TRBV7-3,once,CASSPGLAGSTDTQYF,TGTGCCAGCAGTCCGGGACTAGCGGGATCAACAGATACGCAGTATTTT
-,TRBJ1-6,TRBV7-3,-,CASRSGLNSPLHF,TGTGCCAGCAGGTCCGGGCTAAATTCACCCCTCCACTTT
TRBD1,TRBJ1-3,TRBV6-5,-,CASTIRQGRGNTIYF,TGTGCCAGCACTATCCGACAGGGACGGGGAAACACCATATATTTT
TRBD1,TRBJ1-1,TRBV29-1,-,CSVDKGANTEAFF,TGCAGCGTTGATAAGGGGGCGAACACTGAAGCTTTCTTT
TRBD2,TRBJ2-1,TRBV13,-,CASSALAGGPVEQFF,TGTGCCAGCAGCGCCCTAGCGGGAGGGCCGGTTGAGCAGTTCTTC
TRBD1,TRBJ1-2,TRBV6-5,-,CASSPDRSYGYTF,TGTGCCAGCAGTCCGGACAGGAGCTATGGCTACACCTTC
-,TRBJ2-2,TRBV5-1,-,CASSQGHTNTGELFF,TGCGCCAGCAGCCAAGGGCATACGAACACCGGGGAGCTGTTTTTT
TRBD1,TRBJ2-3,TRBV29-1,-,CSATVGQARTDTQYF,TGCAGCGCCACCGTAGGACAGGCACGCACAGATACGCAGTATTTT
-,TRBJ1-4,TRBV5-1,-,CASSPGQSVGEKLFF,TGCGCCAGCAGCCCCGGCCAGAGTGTCGGCGAAAAACTGTTTTTT
TRBD1,TRBJ1-2,TRBV18,-,CASSPDRGGKGYTF,TGTGCCAGCTCACCGGACAGGGGGGGAAAGGGCTACACCTTC
-,TRBJ2-3,TRBV9,once,CASSVLRGILSTDTQYF,TGTGCCAGCAGCGTACTCAGAGGTATACTTAGCACAGATACGCAGTATTTT
TRBD2,TRBJ2-1,TRBV2,-,CASSGSRLAAYNEQFF,TGTGCCAGCAGTGGTAGTCGACTAGCGGCGTACAATGAGCAGTTCTTC
-,TRBJ1-2,TRBV19,-,CASSITAGPFGGYTF,TGTGCCAGTAGTATAACCGCCGGCCCCTTCGGTGGCTACACCTTC
TRBD1,TRBJ1-2,TRBV18,-,CASSPGTGADYGYTF,TGTGCCAGCTCACCGGGGACAGGGGCTGACTATGGCTACACCTTC
TRBD2,TRBJ2-4,TRBV6-1,few,CASSEWFGGGAKNIQYF,TGTGCCAGCAGTGAATGGTTCGGCGGGGGAGCCAAAAACATTCAGTACTTC
-,TRBJ2-7,TRBV11-2,-,CASSLGSFGTRPYEQYF,TGTGCCAGCAGCTTAGGAAGTTTTGGGACCAGACCCTACGAGCAGTACTTC
-,TRBJ1-2,TRBV19,-,CASTDLYGYTF,TGTGCCAGTACTGATCTCTATGGCTACACCTTC
TRBD2,TRBJ2-1,TRBV7-9,-,CASSLELAGTYNEQFF,TGTGCCAGCAGCTTAGAATTAGCGGGGACCTACAATGAGCAGTTCTTC
-,TRBJ1-4,TRBV7-5,-,CARSPRLNEKLFF,TGTGCCAGAAGTCCTCGCCTTAATGAAAAACTGTTTTTT
-,TRBJ1-5,TRBV2,-,CASSEGGGTNQPQHF,TGTGCCAGCAGTGAAGGGGGCGGGACCAATCAGCCCCAGCATTTT
TRBD2,TRBJ2-7,TRBV18,-,CASSPPGGYEQYF,TGTGCCAGCTCACCCCCGGGGGGATACGAGCAGTACTTC
TRBD1,TRBJ1-5,TRBV5-1,-,CASSIGQGDGQPQHF,TGCGCCAGCAGCATCGGACAGGGGGACGGCCAGCCCCAGCATTTT
-,TRBJ2-3,TRBV18,-,CASSPPPRTDTQYF,TGTGCCAGCTCACCGCCACCCCGAACAGATACGCAGTATTTT
TRBD1,TRBJ1-2,TRBV5-6,-,CASSLQGLKGYDAGDGYTF,TGTGCCAGCAGCTTACAGGGGTTGAAAGGATACGATGCCGGTGATGGCTACACCTTC
-,TRBJ1-2,TRBV9,-,CASSVAGNLNGYTF,TGTGCCAGCAGCGTAGCAGGGAATCTAAACGGCTACACCTTC